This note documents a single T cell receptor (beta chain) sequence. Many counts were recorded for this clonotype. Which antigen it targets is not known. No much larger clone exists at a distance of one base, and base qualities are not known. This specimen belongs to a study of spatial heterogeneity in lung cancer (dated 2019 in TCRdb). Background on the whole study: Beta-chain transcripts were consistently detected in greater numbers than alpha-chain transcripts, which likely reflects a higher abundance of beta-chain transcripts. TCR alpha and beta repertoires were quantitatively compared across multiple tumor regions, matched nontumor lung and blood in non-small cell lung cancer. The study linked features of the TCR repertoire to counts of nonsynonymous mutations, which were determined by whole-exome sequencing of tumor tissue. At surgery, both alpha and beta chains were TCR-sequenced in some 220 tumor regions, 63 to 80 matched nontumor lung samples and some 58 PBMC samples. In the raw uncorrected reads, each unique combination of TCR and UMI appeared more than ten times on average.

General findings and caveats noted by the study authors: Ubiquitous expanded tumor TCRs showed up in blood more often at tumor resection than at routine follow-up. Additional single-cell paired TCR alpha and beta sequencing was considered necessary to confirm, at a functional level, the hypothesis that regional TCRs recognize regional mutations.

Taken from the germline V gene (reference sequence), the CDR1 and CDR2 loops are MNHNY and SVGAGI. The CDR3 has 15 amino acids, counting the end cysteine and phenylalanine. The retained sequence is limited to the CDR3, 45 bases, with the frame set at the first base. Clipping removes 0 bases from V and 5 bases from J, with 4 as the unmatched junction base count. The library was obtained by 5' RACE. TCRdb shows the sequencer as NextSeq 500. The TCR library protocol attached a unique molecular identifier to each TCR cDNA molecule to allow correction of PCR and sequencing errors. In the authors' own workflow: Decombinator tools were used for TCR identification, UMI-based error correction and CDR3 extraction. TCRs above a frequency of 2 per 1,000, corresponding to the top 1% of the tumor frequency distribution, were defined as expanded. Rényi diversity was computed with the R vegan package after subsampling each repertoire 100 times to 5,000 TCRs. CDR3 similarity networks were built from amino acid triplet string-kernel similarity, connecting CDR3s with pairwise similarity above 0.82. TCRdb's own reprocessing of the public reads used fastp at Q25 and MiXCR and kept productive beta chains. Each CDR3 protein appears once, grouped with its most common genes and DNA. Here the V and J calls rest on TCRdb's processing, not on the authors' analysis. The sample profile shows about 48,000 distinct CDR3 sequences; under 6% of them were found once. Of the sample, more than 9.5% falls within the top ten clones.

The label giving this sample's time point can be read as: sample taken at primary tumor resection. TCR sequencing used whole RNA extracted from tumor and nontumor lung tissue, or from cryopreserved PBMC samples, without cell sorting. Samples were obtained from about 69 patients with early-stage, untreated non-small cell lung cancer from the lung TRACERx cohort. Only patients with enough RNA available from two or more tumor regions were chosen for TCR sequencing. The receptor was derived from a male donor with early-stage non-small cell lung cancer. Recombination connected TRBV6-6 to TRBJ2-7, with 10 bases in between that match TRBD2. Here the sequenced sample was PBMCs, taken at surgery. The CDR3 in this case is CASSYSGTSVHEQYF. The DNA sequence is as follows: TGTGCCAGCAGTTACTCTGGGACTAGCGTCCACGAGCAGTACTTC.